The source of this T cell receptor beta chain is a study of T cell changes during pregnancy in multiple sclerosis. The data were produced by immunoSEQ multiplex PCR, yet TCRdb's version contains in-frame clones alone and is incomplete. The sample records 65,000 to 85,000 clones, about 91% being singletons. The V gene's germline CDR1 is ENHRY and CDR2 SYGVKD. This CDR3 region has 16 residues. The V gene end was trimmed by 4 bases and the J gene end by 4 bases; junction bases not matched to a gene: 10. This material consisted of peripheral blood, taken after pregnancy. The clonotype was recovered from a female donor with multiple sclerosis, enrolled in a pregnancy study. The V and J genes are TRBV10-3 and TRBJ2-5, with TRBD1 identical over 9 bases. CDR3 sequence: CAISGSGTGSGETQYF. The CDR3 DNA is TGTGCCATCAGTGGATCCGGGACAGGGAGTGGAGAGACCCAGTACTTC.